The 27 T cell receptor beta chains listed next were all sequenced from one sample in a study of T cell repertoires in cytomegalovirus infection. TCRdb used MiXCR to reprocess the reads, holding one entry per CDR3 protein. The sample includes approximately 350,000 distinct CDR3 sequences, just under 35% seen only once; the top ten take roughly 14%. Their antigen targets remain unknown. This sample comprised cultured PBMCs, obtained from culture after CMV antigen stimulation. Source of these receptors: a human donor in good health (CMV status not recorded). Some clones in this sample may be carry-over from other donors' samples.

This clonotype was recorded a few times. The V call is TRBV28, the J call TRBJ2-3; tentatively, D is TRBD2 (6 bases). The CDR3 loop spans 14 amino acids. Germline assignment: CDR1 MDHEN and CDR2 SYDVKM. Deletions cut 6 bases from V and 1 base from J, with 11 bases between. The CDR3 here is CASREEGRTDTQYF. In DNA, the CDR3 is TGTGCCAGCAGAGAGGAGGGCCGCACAGATACGCAGTATTTT.

This clonotype was seen a few times. J is TRBJ2-7 and V is TRBV28; possible D gene TRBD2, 5 bases. Deletions cut 2 bases from V and 6 bases from J, with 8 bases between. Germline assignment: CDR1 MDHEN and CDR2 SYDVKM. The CDR3 extends over 12 amino acids. CDR3 nucleotide sequence: TGTGCCAGCAGTTTAGTCCGGGGCGAGCAGTACTTC. This codes for CASSLVRGEQYF.

The chain couples TRBV5-4 to TRBJ2-4; 11 nucleotides line up with TRBD1. After removal of 4 bases from V and 0 bases from J, the junction contained 12 bases not matched to a gene. The CDR3 is made up of 19 amino acids. Germline-derived CDR1 and CDR2 are SGHNT and YYREEE (reference sequence). This CDR3 reads CASSASGTGGSLAKNIQYF. The CDR3 nucleotides are TGTGCCAGCAGCGCATCCGGGACAGGGGGTTCATTAGCCAAAAACATTCAGTACTTC.

This clonotype was seen more than once but under ten times. The chain recombines TRBV6-8 with TRBJ2-1; D is possibly TRBD2 (6 bases). The CDR3 is 13 amino acids. Deletions cut 8 bases from V and 9 bases from J, with 17 bases between. Germline loops: CDR1 MNHGY, CDR2 SAAAGT. The CDR3 here is CASARERWSEQFF. The DNA of the CDR3 is TGTGCCAGCGCCCGGGAGCGGTGGAGTGAGCAGTTCTTC.

This clonotype was detected a few times. The V and J genes are TRBV4-1 and TRBJ2-7, with TRBD2 matching 13 bases. The germline V gene encodes CDR1 MGHRA and CDR2 YSYEKL. The V and J ends lost 2 bases and 7 bases, in that order; junction bases with no gene match: 8. The CDR3 length is 16 residues. CDR3 protein: CASSQTTSGRAEEQYF. The CDR3 DNA reads TGCGCCAGCAGCCAAACTACTAGCGGGAGGGCTGAAGAGCAGTACTTC.

This clonotype was seen many times. For the CDR3, the DNA is TGCGCCAGCAGCCAAGTGACTAGCGGGAGAGCTCCTAATGAGCAGTTCTTC. Translation gives CASSQVTSGRAPNEQFF. The chain joins TRBV4-3 to TRBJ2-1; 12 bases align to TRBD2. Looked up from germline, CDR1 is LGHNA and CDR2 is YSLEER. The CDR3 is 17 amino acids. The V and J ends lost 1 base and 7 bases, in that order; junction bases with no gene match: 8.

The chain combines TRBV6-5 with TRBJ2-3; the match to TRBD2 covers 11 bases. With 2 bases clipped from V and 4 bases from J, the junction kept 8 bases outside the gene matches. Germline V gives CDR1 MNHEY, CDR2 SVGAGI. This CDR3 contains 17 residues. In nucleotides, the CDR3 is TGTGCCAGCAGTTACCTAGTTACTAGCGGGAGCGCAGATACGCAGTATTTT. Its translation: CASSYLVTSGSADTQYF.

The chain employs TRBV10-2 and TRBJ1-1, with no clear D. V lost 1 base and J 4 bases, leaving 7 bases between the germline ends. This CDR3 contains 13 residues. Germline V CDR1 and CDR2: WSHSY, SAAADI. The CDR3 sequence: CASSEWVTTEAFF. The CDR3 DNA is TGCGCCAGCAGTGAGTGGGTGACCACTGAAGCTTTCTTT.

The table lists this clonotype with a few counts. The chain couples TRBV7-6 to TRBJ2-7; perhaps TRBD1 as D (6 bases). The germline V gene has CDR1 SGHVS and CDR2 FNYEAQ. With 2 bases removed from V and 0 bases from J, the gap between germline ends came to 11 bases. The CDR3 has 15 amino acids. The CDR3 bases are TGTGCCAGCAGCTTAAGGCAGGGGAGCTCCTACGAGCAGTACGTC. It translates to CASSLRQGSSYEQYV.

CDR3 in DNA: TGTGCCACCAGTGATTTGCCGCTCGGCGTTAGCGGGATGGGTGAGCAGTTCTTC. Translating gives CATSDLPLGVSGMGEQFF. The chain couples TRBV24-1 to TRBJ2-1; TRBD2 agrees at 8 bases. V was pared by 0 bases and J by 9 bases, with 15 bases of the junction left unmatched. Germline values: CDR1 KGHDR, CDR2 SFDVKD. The CDR3 totals 18 residues.

The chain combines TRBV29-1 with TRBJ2-1; perhaps TRBD2 as D (6 bases). This CDR3 region has 13 residues. The germline V gene encodes CDR1 SQVTM and CDR2 ANQGSEA. The V gene lost 7 bases and the J gene lost 6 bases, with 16 bases spanning the gap. CDR3 bases: TGCAGCGGGACTGGCGGGGAGACCAATGAGCAGTTCTTC. Amino acid sequence: CSGTGGETNEQFF.

This chain links TRBV6-1 with TRBJ1-2; D is ambiguous. V was shortened by 0 bases and J by 4 bases, with 15 bases between the two germline ends. The CDR3 totals 16 residues. Per germline, CDR1 MNHNS and CDR2 SASEGT. CDR3 in DNA: TGTGCCAGCAGTGAAGCCGTCTCCAGATTAGCCTATGGCTACACCTTC. It specifies CASSEAVSRLAYGYTF.

The rearrangement joins TRBV20-1 to TRBJ2-5; 14 positions match TRBD2. The V gene end was trimmed by 3 bases and the J gene end by 5 bases; junction bases not matched to a gene: 14. The CDR3 consists of 18 residues. Germline-derived CDR1 and CDR2 are DFQATT and SNEGSKA (reference sequence). CDR3 sequence reads: CSARGPTTSGRALETQYF. The CDR3, as DNA: TGCAGTGCTAGGGGCCCTACGACTAGCGGGAGGGCCCTTGAGACCCAGTACTTC.

V is TRBV6-2 or TRBV6-3 and J is TRBJ2-7; 7 positions agree with TRBD2. The CDR3 spans 14 residues. Germline V CDR1 and CDR2: MNHEY, SVGEGT. With V trimmed by 2 bases and J by 3 bases, 4 bases remained unmatched. The CDR3 nucleotides read TGTGCCAGCAGTTACGCGGGCGGGAGCTACGAGCAGTACGTC. This codes for CASSYAGGSYEQYV.

The CDR3 loop is CASSELGAARDYGYTF. Here the CDR3 DNA reads TGCGCCAGCAGTGAGCTCGGGGCGGCTAGGGACTATGGCTACACCTTC. The chain links TRBV10-2 to TRBJ1-2, with a tentative D call TRBD1 (5 bases). Germline CDR1 reads WSHSY; CDR2 reads SAAADI. The germline V and J ends were trimmed by 2 bases and 3 bases, with 16 bases remaining between them. The CDR3 contains 16 residues.

The sample holds many counts of this clonotype. CDR3 protein: CASSTTGADTEAFF. In DNA form, the CDR3 reads TGTGCCAGCAGTACGACAGGGGCCGACACTGAAGCTTTCTTT. The chain recombines TRBV27 with TRBJ1-1, with 8 bases identical to TRBD1. Trimming took 5 bases from V and 3 from J; bases not matched to a gene: 5. This CDR3 is built from 14 residues. Germline V gene sequence: CDR1 MNHEY, CDR2 SMNVEV (reference sequence).

The chain has TRBV28 and TRBJ1-3; D gene uncertain. Germline CDR1 is MDHEN and CDR2 is SYDVKM. This CDR3 is built from 14 residues. V dropped 5 bases and J dropped 2 bases, with 10 bases sitting between them. This CDR3 is CASSPQIAGNTIYF. CDR3 bases: TGTGCCAGCAGTCCTCAGATTGCTGGAAACACCATATATTTT.

The chain recombines TRBV6-2 or TRBV6-3 with TRBJ1-1; TRBD1 matches at 10 bases. This CDR3 has 13 amino acids. Per germline, CDR1 MNHEY and CDR2 SVGEGT. With 8 bases clipped from V and 2 bases from J, the junction kept 2 bases outside the gene matches. The CDR3, as DNA: TGTGCCAGCCGGACAGGGGGAAACACTGAAGCTTTCTTT. This encodes CASRTGGNTEAFF.

This clonotype was seen ten or more times. The chain carries TRBV7-9 and TRBJ1-6; 9 bases fit TRBD1. CDR1 is SEHNR, CDR2 FQNEAQ, per germline (reference sequence). The CDR3 extends over 16 amino acids. Trimming cost V 2 bases and J 9 bases; bases outside gene matches: 8. The CDR3 protein is CASSLHDRGASSPLHF. The CDR3 nucleotides read TGTGCCAGCAGCTTACATGACAGGGGGGCGAGTTCACCCCTCCACTTT.

This sequence joins TRBV6-1 and TRBJ2-7; 7 positions agree with TRBD1. This CDR3 has 15 residues. V was pared by 5 bases and J by 0 bases, with 7 bases of the junction left unmatched. The V gene's germline CDR1 is MNHNS and CDR2 SASEGT. CDR3 sequence (DNA): TGTGCCAGCAGTCCCGGGACAGTATCCTCCTACGAGCAGTACGTC. Its translation: CASSPGTVSSYEQYV.

The chain links TRBV5-4 to TRBJ1-1, with D possibly being TRBD1 (5 bases). V lost 6 bases to trimming and J lost 3 bases, with 18 bases between them. CDR3 length: 15 residues. CDR1 and CDR2 (germline): SGHNT, YYREEE (reference sequence). The chain's CDR3 is CASTLGTAEYTEAFF. As DNA, the CDR3 is TGTGCCAGCACCCTTGGGACCGCCGAATACACTGAAGCTTTCTTT. The full variable domain, rest sourced from reference TRBV5-4 and TRBJ1-1, is ETGVTQSPTHLIKTRGQQVTLRCSSQSGHNTVSWYQQALGQGPQFIFQYYREEENGRGNFPPRFSGLQFPNYSSELNVNALELDDSALYLCASTLGTAEYTEAFFGQGTRLTVV.

V is TRBV18 and J is TRBJ2-7; D remains ambiguous. Germline assignment: CDR1 KGHSH and CDR2 LQKENI. The CDR3 loop spans 15 amino acids. V was clipped by 0 bases and J by 2 bases, with 11 bases between them. This chain's CDR3 is CASSPPGGDPYEQYF. In DNA form, the CDR3 reads TGTGCCAGCTCACCACCGGGTGGAGATCCCTACGAGCAGTACTTC.

This clonotype has more than one count but fewer than ten. The chain joins TRBV11-2 to TRBJ2-3, with 10 bases aligning to TRBD2. With 5 bases clipped from V and 1 base from J, the junction kept 12 bases outside the gene matches. This CDR3 comprises 18 residues. Germline-derived CDR1 and CDR2 are SGHAT and FQNNGV. The CDR3 sequence is CASSEPTTGTSGTDTQYF. The CDR3 DNA is TGTGCCAGCAGCGAGCCTACGACCGGGACTAGCGGCACAGATACGCAGTATTTT.

This clonotype was detected ten times or more. The gene calls are TRBV7-2 and TRBJ2-4, with D perhaps assigned TRBD1 or TRBD2 (6 bases each). This CDR3 contains 16 residues. The germline V gene encodes CDR1 SGHTA and CDR2 FQGNSA. Trimming cost V 3 bases and J 8 bases, with 20 bases left between them. CDR3 loop: CASSFAGNLRGDIQYF. Written as DNA, the CDR3 is TGTGCCAGCAGCTTTGCCGGGAACCTAAGGGGGGACATTCAGTACTTC.

J is TRBJ2-1 and V is TRBV12-3 or TRBV12-4; D gene uncertain. V lost 5 bases, J lost 9 bases, and 14 bases lay in between. This CDR3 region has 13 residues. CDR3 DNA: TGTGCCAGCAGTCCCTTCCGACGAAGTGAGCAGTTCTTC. This gives the protein CASSPFRRSEQFF.

This chain joins TRBV11-2 and TRBJ2-7; no definite D call. CDR1 is SGHAT, CDR2 FQNNGV, per germline. This CDR3 is 14 amino acids long. Trimming removed 5 bases at V and 1 base at J, with 12 bases between. The CDR3: CASSPGPRSYEQYF. The DNA for the CDR3 is TGTGCCAGCAGCCCGGGCCCCAGATCCTACGAGCAGTACTTC.

This clonotype has a handful of counts. The V gene is TRBV19, the J gene TRBJ1-1; tentative D call: TRBD1 (5 bases). The length of the CDR3 is 14 residues. In germline, CDR1 is LNHDA, CDR2 SQIVND (reference sequence). Trimming removed 3 bases at V and 8 bases at J, with 16 bases between. CDR3: CASSIRGGVLEAFF. CDR3 coding DNA: TGTGCCAGTAGTATTAGGGGCGGGGTTTTGGAAGCTTTCTTT.